One and the same sample provided the 24 T cell receptor beta chains below, sequenced in a study of Ad26.COV2.S vaccination and SARS-CoV-2 variants. Clones were sequenced by immunoSEQ multiplex PCR, and TCRdb holds only the in-frame ones, with some missing. Seen here are roughly 350,000 clones, roughly 84% observed once, and the top ten hold about 3%. Regarding treatment: 15 to 20 received Ad26.COV2.S at low or high dose, single or two shots; 5 received placebo; per-sample allocation not given. Vaccine and placebo recipients were sampled on day 63 after the first injection. This sample comprised peripheral blood, obtained in a trial of Ad26.COV2.S vaccine versus placebo. The receptors were gathered from a person between 18 and 65 years old who received the Ad26.COV2.S COVID-19 vaccine or a placebo.

The genes are TRBV7-6 and TRBJ1-3, with D tentatively TRBD1 (6 bases). CDR3 length: 18 amino acids. V gave up 3 bases and J gave up 0 bases, with 18 bases separating them. Germline CDR1 is SGHVS and CDR2 is FNYEAQ. In DNA, the CDR3 is TGTGCCAGCAGCTTGGGTCTCCCGGACAGCCACTCTGGAAACACCATATATTTT. As protein: CASSLGLPDSHSGNTIYF.

The rearrangement uses TRBV11-2 and TRBJ2-2; TRBD2 matches at 7 bases. With V trimmed by 5 bases and J by 6 bases, 6 bases remained unmatched. The CDR3 is 14 residues long. Germline CDR1 SGHAT, CDR2 FQNNGV. CDR3 protein: CASSRDYMAGELFF. The CDR3 nucleotides read TGTGCCAGCAGCCGGGACTATATGGCCGGGGAGCTGTTTTTT.

The count of this clone is one. The V and J genes are TRBV14 and TRBJ1-4, with TRBD1 matching over 7 bases. The CDR3 extends over 16 amino acids. V was pared by 1 base and J by 4 bases, with 6 bases of the junction left unmatched. Germline V CDR1 and CDR2: SGHDN, FVKESK. The CDR3 is CASSQVPGQSNEKLFF. CDR3 coding DNA: TGTGCCAGCAGCCAAGTTCCGGGACAGAGTAATGAAAAACTGTTTTTT.

The chain combines TRBV19 with TRBJ1-6; no reliable D call. Germline V lookup: CDR1 LNHDA, CDR2 SQIVND (reference sequence). CDR3 length: 14 residues. The ends were cut back, 2 bases at V and 10 bases at J, with 12 bases in the middle. CDR3 protein: CASSISPSGSPLHF. As DNA, the CDR3 is TGTGCCAGTAGTATATCGCCCTCGGGGTCACCCCTCCACTTT. The entire variable domain, with the rest obtained from reference TRBV19 and TRBJ1-6, is as follows: DGGITQSPKYLFRKEGQNVTLSCEQNLNHDAMYWYRQDPGQGLRLIYYSQIVNDFQKGDIAEGYSVSREKKESFPLTVTSAQKNPTAFYLCASSISPSGSPLHFGNGTRLTVT.

V usage is TRBV9 and J usage is TRBJ1-1; possibly TRBD1 for D (5 bases). The germline CDR1 and CDR2 sequences are SGDLS and YYNGEE. The CDR3 is 15 amino acids. The ends were cut back, 0 bases at V and 2 bases at J, with 11 bases in the middle. Here the CDR3 reads CASSVVDRLNTEAFF. The CDR3, as DNA: TGTGCCAGCAGCGTAGTCGACAGACTAAACACTGAAGCTTTCTTT.

V usage is TRBV15 and J usage is TRBJ1-5; D remains unclear. Germline CDR1 reads LNHNV; CDR2 reads YYDKDF (reference sequence). V was trimmed by 0 bases and J by 6 bases, leaving 12 bases between them. This CDR3 contains 15 residues. The CDR3 protein is CATSRDAGVGQPQHF. Written as DNA, the CDR3 is TGTGCCACCAGCAGAGATGCTGGGGTTGGTCAGCCCCAGCATTTT.

This clone has just one count. The V and J genes are TRBV27 and TRBJ2-1; D possibly corresponds to TRBD1 (7 bases). Germline CDR1 reads MNHEY; CDR2 reads SMNVEV (reference sequence). The CDR3 spans 14 residues. Trimming shortened V by 6 bases and J by 12 bases, and 21 bases separated the two germline ends. CDR3 bases: TGTGCCAGCAGGGCCCCCGATAGGAGGGGGCCGCAGTTCTTC. This codes for CASRAPDRRGPQFF.

Ten or more counts support this clone. The rearrangement links TRBV15 to TRBJ2-5, with 9 bases matching TRBD2. The CDR3 spans 15 residues. CDR1 and CDR2 from the germline V gene are LNHNV and YYDKDF (reference sequence). V trimming: 0 bases; J trimming: 4 bases; junction bases outside the gene matches: 3. The CDR3 loop is CATSRDAGGPETQYF. For the CDR3, the DNA is TGTGCCACCAGCAGAGATGCGGGGGGGCCAGAGACCCAGTACTTC. Full variable domain (missing parts from reference TRBV15 and TRBJ2-5): DAMVIQNPRYQVTQFGKPVTLSCSQTLNHNVMYWYQQKSSQAPKLLFHYYDKDFNNEADTPDNFQSRRPNTSFCFLDIRSPGLGDTAMYLCATSRDAGGPETQYFGPGTRLLVL.

This clone was seen more than once but under ten times. The chain combines TRBV3-1 (or the pseudogene TRBV3-2) with TRBJ1-6; a possible D gene is TRBD1 (5 bases). V was clipped by 5 bases and J by 8 bases, with 13 bases between them. Germline CDR1 and CDR2: LGHDT and YNNKEL (reference sequence). The CDR3 is 14 residues long. For the CDR3, the DNA is TGTGCCAGCAGCTATAGGCGGGGGGATTCACCCCTCCACTTT. Its translation: CASSYRRGDSPLHF.

A single count supports this clone. The V gene is TRBV19, the J gene TRBJ2-6; no clear D gene. The V end was cut by 3 bases, the J end by 2 bases, with 8 bases between. The germline V gene has CDR1 LNHDA and CDR2 SQIVND (reference sequence). The CDR3 spans 15 residues. CDR3 in amino acids: CASSILGTGANVLTF. The CDR3 coding sequence is TGTGCCAGTAGTATCCTAGGGACTGGGGCCAACGTCCTGACTTTC.

The rearrangement links TRBV6-2 or TRBV6-3 to TRBJ2-3; TRBD2 matches 12 bases. After removal of 6 bases from V and 2 bases from J, the junction contained 6 bases not matched to a gene. This CDR3 spans 16 amino acids. Germline assignment: CDR1 MNHEY and CDR2 SVGEGT. The CDR3 region has the DNA TGTGCCAGCAGCCAGACTAGCGGGGGTACCACAGATACGCAGTATTTT. Translated, it gives CASSQTSGGTTDTQYF.

The rearrangement uses TRBV13 and TRBJ1-1, with D maybe TRBD1 (6 bases). V was trimmed by 5 bases and J by 0 bases, leaving 10 bases between them. This CDR3 is built from 14 residues. Germline CDR1 is PRHDT and CDR2 is FYEKMQ (reference sequence). This chain's CDR3 is CASSRDTLNTEAFF. The DNA of the CDR3 is TGTGCCAGCAGCCGGGACACGCTGAACACTGAAGCTTTCTTT. Complete variable domain (other parts from reference TRBV13 and TRBJ1-1): AAGVIQSPRHLIKEKRETATLKCYPIPRHDTVYWYQQGPGQDPQFLISFYEKMQSDKGSIPDRFSAQQFSDYHSELNMSSLELGDSALYFCASSRDTLNTEAFFGQGTRLTVV.

The genes are TRBV7-9 and TRBJ2-5, with a possible D match to TRBD1 (5 bases). Germline V lookup: CDR1 SEHNR, CDR2 FQNEAQ (reference sequence). CDR3 length: 15 residues. V lost 1 base to trimming and J lost 5 bases, with 14 bases between them. The CDR3 region is CASSLGGRVEETQYF. The CDR3 DNA sequence: TGTGCCAGCAGCTTAGGGGGCAGGGTGGAGGAGACCCAGTACTTC.

The chain recombines TRBV2 with TRBJ1-1; D is possibly TRBD1 (5 bases). V was cut by 7 bases and J by 1 base, with 16 bases left in between. The CDR3 covers 15 residues. In germline, CDR1 is SNHLY, CDR2 FYNNEI. The CDR3 DNA reads TGTGCCAGCACGGGCTCATATACAGGGAACACTGAAGCTTTCTTT. It yields the protein CASTGSYTGNTEAFF.

The J gene is TRBJ1-3, the V gene TRBV14, with a weak D call TRBD1 (5 bases). CDR1 is SGHDN and CDR2 is FVKESK in the germline V gene. CDR3 length equals 15 residues. The V and J ends lost 4 bases and 3 bases respectively, with 13 bases between them. The CDR3 loop reads CASSLGHLFGNTIYF. In DNA form, the CDR3 reads TGTGCCAGCAGCCTCGGACACCTGTTTGGAAACACCATATATTTT.

The CDR3 DNA sequence: TGTGCCAGCAGTTACTCCAGGGTCCAGTACTTC. This encodes CASSYSRVQYF. The chain employs TRBV6-5 and TRBJ2-7, with D tentatively TRBD1 (5 bases). The CDR3 sequence is 11 residues long. Trimming shortened V by 0 bases and J by 10 bases, and 7 bases separated the two germline ends. Germline V gives CDR1 MNHEY, CDR2 SVGAGI.

J is TRBJ2-1 and V is TRBV20-1; 10 positions match TRBD2. The J segment lost 7 bases and the V segment lost 6 bases, leaving 15 bases of the junction unmatched. Germline V gene lookup returns CDR1 DFQATT and CDR2 SNEGSKA (reference sequence). The CDR3 spans 16 residues. The CDR3 DNA sequence: TGCAGTGCGAGTTCCCCCCCAGCGGGGGGGCGGAATGAGCAGTTCTTC. Protein sequence: CSASSPPAGGRNEQFF.

The chain employs TRBV12-3 or TRBV12-4 and TRBJ1-1; no definite D call. The CDR3 runs to 10 residues. V gave up 8 bases and J gave up 1 base, with 2 bases separating them. The CDR3 here is CASGNTEAFF. DNA for the CDR3: TGTGCCAGCGGGAACACTGAAGCTTTCTTT.

This chain links TRBV4-1 with TRBJ1-1; perhaps TRBD1 as D (5 bases). Trimming stripped 4 bases from V and 3 bases from J, with 15 bases between. The germline V gene has CDR1 MGHRA and CDR2 YSYEKL. The CDR3 has 15 amino acids. The CDR3 DNA follows: TGCGCCAGCAGCCCATTGTCCATGGGGGACACTGAAGCTTTCTTT. Its translation: CASSPLSMGDTEAFF.

CDR3: CASSPGPLEQYF. The CDR3 DNA sequence: TGTGCCAGCAGCCCCGGACCCCTCGAGCAGTACTTC. The chain employs TRBV5-4 and TRBJ2-7; no firm D call. CDR1 SGHNT and CDR2 YYREEE come from the germline V gene (reference sequence). Trimming pared 4 bases from V and 6 bases from J, leaving 11 bases between. There are 12 residues in the CDR3.

The gene calls are TRBV4-2 and TRBJ1-2; the match to TRBD1 covers 8 bases. This CDR3 spans 15 amino acids. Per the germline V gene, CDR1 is LGHNA and CDR2 is YNFKEQ. V shed 2 bases and J 1 base; nucleotides not matched to a gene: 3. CDR3 coding DNA: TGTGCCAGCAGCCAACCGGGACAGGTTAACTATGGCTACACCTTC. The encoded protein is CASSQPGQVNYGYTF.

This chain uses TRBV11-2 with TRBJ2-7; D is undetermined. V was clipped by 2 bases and J by 3 bases, with 11 bases between them. Germline V gives CDR1 SGHAT, CDR2 FQNNGV. The CDR3 is 14 residues long. CDR3 protein: CASSLYPSSYEQYF. The CDR3 DNA reads TGTGCCAGCAGCTTATATCCTAGTAGCTACGAGCAGTACTTC.

The chain couples TRBV5-1 to TRBJ1-1; 8 bases are a match to TRBD1. Germline V gives CDR1 SGHRS, CDR2 YFSETQ. V shed 4 bases and J 6 bases; nucleotides not matched to a gene: 5. This CDR3 is 13 amino acids long. The CDR3 DNA reads as TGCGCCAGCAGCCTGGGACAGGCTGCTGAAGCTTTCTTT. This gives the protein CASSLGQAAEAFF. The full variable domain, completed using reference TRBV5-1 and TRBJ1-1, is KAGVTQTPRYLIKTRGQQVTLSCSPISGHRSVSWYQQTPGQGLQFLFEYFSETQRNKGNFPGRFSGRQFSNSRSEMNVSTLELGDSALYLCASSLGQAAEAFFGQGTRLTVV.

The chain links TRBV10-2 to TRBJ2-2; TRBD2 is a possible D gene (5 bases). CDR1 and CDR2 (germline): WSHSY, SAAADI. The CDR3 is made up of 14 amino acids. V dropped 6 bases and J dropped 0 bases, with 8 bases sitting between them. CDR3 region: CASRRATNTGELFF. DNA of the CDR3: TGCGCCAGCAGGAGGGCGACGAACACCGGGGAGCTGTTTTTT.